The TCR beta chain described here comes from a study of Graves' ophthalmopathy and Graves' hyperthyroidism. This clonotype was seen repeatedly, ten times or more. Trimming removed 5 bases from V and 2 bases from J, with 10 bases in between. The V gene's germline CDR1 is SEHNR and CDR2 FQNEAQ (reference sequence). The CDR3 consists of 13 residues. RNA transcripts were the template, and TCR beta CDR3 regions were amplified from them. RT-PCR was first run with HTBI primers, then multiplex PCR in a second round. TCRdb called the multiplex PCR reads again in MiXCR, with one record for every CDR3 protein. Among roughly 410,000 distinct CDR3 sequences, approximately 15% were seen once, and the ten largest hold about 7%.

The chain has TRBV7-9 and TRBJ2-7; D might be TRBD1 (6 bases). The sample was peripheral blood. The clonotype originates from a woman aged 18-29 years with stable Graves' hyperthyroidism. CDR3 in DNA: TGTGCCAGCAGCCCGGACAGTCCCTACGAGCAGTACTTC. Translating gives CASSPDSPYEQYF.